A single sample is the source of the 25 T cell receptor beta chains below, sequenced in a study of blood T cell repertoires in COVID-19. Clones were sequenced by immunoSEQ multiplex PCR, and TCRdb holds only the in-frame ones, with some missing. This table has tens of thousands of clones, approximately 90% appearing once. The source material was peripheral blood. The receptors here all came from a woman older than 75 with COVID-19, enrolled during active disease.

CDR3 in DNA: TGTGCCAGCAGTTACTCGGCTAGCCACGACTACGAGCAGTACTTC. This codes for CASSYSASHDYEQYF. The chain combines TRBV6-5 with TRBJ2-7; TRBD2 might be the D (5 bases). Germline V lookup: CDR1 MNHEY, CDR2 SVGAGI. V was pared by 0 bases and J by 3 bases, with 12 bases between. The CDR3 totals 15 residues.

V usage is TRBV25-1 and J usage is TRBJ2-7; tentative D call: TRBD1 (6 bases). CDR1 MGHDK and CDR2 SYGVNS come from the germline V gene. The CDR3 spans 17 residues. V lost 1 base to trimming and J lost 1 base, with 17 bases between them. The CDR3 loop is CASSESLGLGQSYEQYF. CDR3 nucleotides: TGTGCCAGCAGTGAATCTTTGGGGCTTGGACAGTCCTACGAGCAGTACTTC.

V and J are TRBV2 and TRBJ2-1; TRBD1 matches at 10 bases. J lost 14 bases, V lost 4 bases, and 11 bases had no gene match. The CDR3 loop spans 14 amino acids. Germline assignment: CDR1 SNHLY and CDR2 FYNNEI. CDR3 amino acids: CASSALPTGGAEFF. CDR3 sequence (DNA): TGTGCCAGCAGTGCCTTACCGACAGGGGGCGCTGAGTTCTTC.

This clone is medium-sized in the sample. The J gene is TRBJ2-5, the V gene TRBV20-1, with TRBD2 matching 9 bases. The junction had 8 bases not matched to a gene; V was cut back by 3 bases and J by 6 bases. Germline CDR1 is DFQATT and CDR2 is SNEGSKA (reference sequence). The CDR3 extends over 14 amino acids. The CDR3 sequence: CSASLSSGEKTQYF. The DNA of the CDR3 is TGCAGTGCTAGTCTCTCTAGCGGGGAAAAGACCCAGTACTTC.

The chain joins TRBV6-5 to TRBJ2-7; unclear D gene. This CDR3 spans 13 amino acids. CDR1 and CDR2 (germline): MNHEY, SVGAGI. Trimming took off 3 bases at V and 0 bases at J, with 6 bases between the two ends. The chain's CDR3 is CASSYSVSYEQYF. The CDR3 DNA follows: TGTGCCAGCAGTTATTCAGTCTCCTACGAGCAGTACTTC.

The DNA for the CDR3 is TGTGCCACCAGTGATTTGCTGGCTAGCGGGAGTAATGAGCAGTTCTTC. It encodes CATSDLLASGSNEQFF. The gene calls are TRBV24-1 and TRBJ2-1, with 10 bases matching TRBD2. The CDR3 extends over 16 amino acids. Germline-derived CDR1 and CDR2 are KGHDR and SFDVKD. V was clipped by 0 bases and J by 7 bases; unmatched bases: 5.

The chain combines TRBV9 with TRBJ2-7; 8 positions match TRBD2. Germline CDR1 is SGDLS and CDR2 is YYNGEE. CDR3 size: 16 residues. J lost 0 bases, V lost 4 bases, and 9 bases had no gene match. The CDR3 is CASSPSGGGSSYEQYF. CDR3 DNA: TGTGCCAGCAGCCCCTCCGGGGGGGGCAGCTCCTACGAGCAGTACTTC.

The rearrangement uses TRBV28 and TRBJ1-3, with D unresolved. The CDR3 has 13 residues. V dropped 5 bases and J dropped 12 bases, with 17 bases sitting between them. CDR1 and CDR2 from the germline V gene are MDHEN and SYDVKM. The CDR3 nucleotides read TGTGCCAGCAGTCCGACCGTCCGCCGCGGCATATATTTT. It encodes CASSPTVRRGIYF.

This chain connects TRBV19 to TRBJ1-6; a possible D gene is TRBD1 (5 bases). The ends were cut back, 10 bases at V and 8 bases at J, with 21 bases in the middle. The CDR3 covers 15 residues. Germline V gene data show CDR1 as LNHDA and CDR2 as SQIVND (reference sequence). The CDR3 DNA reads TGTGCCACCAGTAGGCTCTTGCAGGGTGATTCACCCCTCCACTTT. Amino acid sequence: CATSRLLQGDSPLHF.

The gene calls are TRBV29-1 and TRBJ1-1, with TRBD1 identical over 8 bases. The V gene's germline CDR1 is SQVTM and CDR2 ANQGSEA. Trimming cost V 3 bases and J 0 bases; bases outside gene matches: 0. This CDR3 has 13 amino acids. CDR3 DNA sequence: TGCAGCGTTGAGGACAGGGTGAACACTGAAGCTTTCTTT. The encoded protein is CSVEDRVNTEAFF.

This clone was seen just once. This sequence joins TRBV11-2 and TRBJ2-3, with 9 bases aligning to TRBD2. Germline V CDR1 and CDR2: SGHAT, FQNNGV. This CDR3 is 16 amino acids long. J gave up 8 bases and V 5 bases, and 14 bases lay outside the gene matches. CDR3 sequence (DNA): TGTGCCAGCAGCCGAAACCTGGCGGGAGGGCCGCCTACGCAGTATTTT. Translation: CASSRNLAGGPPTQYF.

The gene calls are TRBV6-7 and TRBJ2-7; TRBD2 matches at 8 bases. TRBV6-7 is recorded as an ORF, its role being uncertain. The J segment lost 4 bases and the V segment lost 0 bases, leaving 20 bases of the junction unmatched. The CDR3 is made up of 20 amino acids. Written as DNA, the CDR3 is TGTGCCAGCAGTTACTCACCCCCCACCTTCGAAGCGGGAGATAGTTACGAGCAGTACTTC. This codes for CASSYSPPTFEAGDSYEQYF.

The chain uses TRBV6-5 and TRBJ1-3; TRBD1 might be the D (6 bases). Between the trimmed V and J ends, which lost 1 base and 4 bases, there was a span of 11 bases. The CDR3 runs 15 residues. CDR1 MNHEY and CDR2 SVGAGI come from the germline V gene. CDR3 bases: TGTGCCAGCAGTTACTTACAGGGAGCAGGAAACACCATATATTTT. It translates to CASSYLQGAGNTIYF.

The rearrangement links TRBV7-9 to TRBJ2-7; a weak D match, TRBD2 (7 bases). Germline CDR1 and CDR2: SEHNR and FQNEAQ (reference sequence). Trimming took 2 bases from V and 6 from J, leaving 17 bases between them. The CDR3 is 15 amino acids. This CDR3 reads CASSLSGAGAPEQYF. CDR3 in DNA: TGTGCCAGCAGCTTATCGGGTGCGGGGGCCCCCGAGCAGTACTTC.

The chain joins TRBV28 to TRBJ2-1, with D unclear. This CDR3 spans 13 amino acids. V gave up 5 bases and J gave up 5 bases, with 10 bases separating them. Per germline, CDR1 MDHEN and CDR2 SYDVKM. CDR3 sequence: CASSLPGHNEQFF. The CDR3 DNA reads TGTGCCAGCAGTCTACCCGGTCACAATGAGCAGTTCTTC.

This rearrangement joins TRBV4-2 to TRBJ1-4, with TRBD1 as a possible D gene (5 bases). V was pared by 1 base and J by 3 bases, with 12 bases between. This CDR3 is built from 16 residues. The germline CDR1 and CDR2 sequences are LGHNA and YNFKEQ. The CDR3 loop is CASSQGSTGSNEKLFF. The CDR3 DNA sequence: TGTGCCAGCAGCCAAGGGTCAACAGGATCTAATGAAAAACTGTTTTTT.

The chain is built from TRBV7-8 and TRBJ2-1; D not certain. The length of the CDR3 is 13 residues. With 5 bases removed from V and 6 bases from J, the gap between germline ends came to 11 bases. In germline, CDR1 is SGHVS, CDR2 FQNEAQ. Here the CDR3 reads CASSPLPGNEQFF. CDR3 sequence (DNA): TGTGCCAGCAGCCCCCTACCGGGCAATGAGCAGTTCTTC. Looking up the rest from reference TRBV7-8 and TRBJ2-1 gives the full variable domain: GAGVSQSPRYKVAKRGQDVALRCDPISGHVSLFWYQQALGQGPEFLTYFQNEAQLDKSGLPSDRFFAERPEGSVSTLKIQRTQQEDSAVYLCASSPLPGNEQFFGPGTRLTVL.

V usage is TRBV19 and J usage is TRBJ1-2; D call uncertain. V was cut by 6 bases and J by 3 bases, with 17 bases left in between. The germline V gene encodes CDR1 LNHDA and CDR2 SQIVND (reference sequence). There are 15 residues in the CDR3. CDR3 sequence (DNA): TGTGCCAGTAGACCCGGGCGGGCCGCTGACTATGGCTACACCTTC. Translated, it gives CASRPGRAADYGYTF.

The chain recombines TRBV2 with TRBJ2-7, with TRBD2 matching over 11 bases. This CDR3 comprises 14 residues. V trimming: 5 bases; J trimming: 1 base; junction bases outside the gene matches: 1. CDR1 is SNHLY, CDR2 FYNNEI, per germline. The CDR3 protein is CASSWTSGSYEQYF. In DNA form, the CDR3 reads TGTGCCAGCAGTTGGACTAGCGGGTCCTACGAGCAGTACTTC.

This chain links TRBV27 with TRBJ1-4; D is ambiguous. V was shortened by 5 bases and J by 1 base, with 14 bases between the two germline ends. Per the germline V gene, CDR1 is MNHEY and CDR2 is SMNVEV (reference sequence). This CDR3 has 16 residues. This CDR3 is CASSPLTRGTNEKLFF. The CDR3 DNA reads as TGTGCCAGCAGTCCCCTCACGCGGGGAACTAATGAAAAACTGTTTTTT.

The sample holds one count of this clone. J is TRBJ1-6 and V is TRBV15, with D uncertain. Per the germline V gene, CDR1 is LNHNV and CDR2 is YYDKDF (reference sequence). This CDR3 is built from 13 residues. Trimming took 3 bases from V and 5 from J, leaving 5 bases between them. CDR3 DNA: TGTGCCACCAGCAGGCCAGATAATTCACCCCTCCACTTT. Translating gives CATSRPDNSPLHF. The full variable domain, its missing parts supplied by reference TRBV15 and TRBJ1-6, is DAMVIQNPRYQVTQFGKPVTLSCSQTLNHNVMYWYQQKSSQAPKLLFHYYDKDFNNEADTPDNFQSRRPNTSFCFLDIRSPGLGDTAMYLCATSRPDNSPLHFGNGTRLTVT.

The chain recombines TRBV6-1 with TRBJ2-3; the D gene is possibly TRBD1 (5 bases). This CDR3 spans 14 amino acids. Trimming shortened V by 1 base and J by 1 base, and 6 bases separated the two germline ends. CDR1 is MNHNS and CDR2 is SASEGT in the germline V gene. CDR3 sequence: CASSEGGRTDTQYF. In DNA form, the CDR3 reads TGTGCCAGCAGTGAAGGGGGCCGCACAGATACGCAGTATTTT.

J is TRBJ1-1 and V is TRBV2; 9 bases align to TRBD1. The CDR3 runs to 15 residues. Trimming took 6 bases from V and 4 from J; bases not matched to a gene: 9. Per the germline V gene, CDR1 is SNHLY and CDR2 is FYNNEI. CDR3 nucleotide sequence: TGTGCCAGCAGCTGGGACAGGGTGGTGAGCACTGAAGCTTTCTTT. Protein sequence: CASSWDRVVSTEAFF.

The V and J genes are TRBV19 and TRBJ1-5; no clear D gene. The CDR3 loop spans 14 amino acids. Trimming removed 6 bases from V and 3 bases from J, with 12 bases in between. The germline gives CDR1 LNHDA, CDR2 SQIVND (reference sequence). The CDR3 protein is CASSLDGHNQPQHF. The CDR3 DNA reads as TGTGCCAGTAGCTTAGATGGGCACAATCAGCCCCAGCATTTT.

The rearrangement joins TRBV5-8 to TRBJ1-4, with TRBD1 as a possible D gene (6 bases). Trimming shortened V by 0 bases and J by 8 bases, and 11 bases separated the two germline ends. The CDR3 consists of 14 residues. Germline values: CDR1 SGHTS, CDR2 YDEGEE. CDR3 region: CASSLGQVGEKLFF. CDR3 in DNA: TGTGCCAGCAGCTTGGGACAGGTGGGGGAAAAACTGTTTTTT.